This TCR beta chain was documented in a study of control samples from healthy donors and cancer patients (dated by TCRdb to 2020 to 2022). Library generation was performed with the immunoSEQ multiplex PCR assay. As stored in TCRdb, this immuneACCESS dataset retains in-frame rearrangements with V and J assigned. A fraction of the clones does not appear; measured against another copy, unresolved V genes explain less than half of the discrepancy, and the remainder lacks a known reason. The sample data list about 95,000 clones, and around four fifths of these were observed just once. The ten largest account for roughly 18% of the sample. There are 14 amino acids in the CDR3, from cysteine to phenylalanine inclusive. Only CDR3 DNA remains: 42 bases, in frame from the first base. The germline V gene supplies CDR1 SNHLY and CDR2 FYNNEI. The V end loses 4 bases and the J end loses 5 bases, and a stretch of 13 bases separates them.

As for this clone: Its antigen remains undetermined. Base-call qualities are not available, and no considerably larger clone is one nucleotide away.

The sample comprised blood. In this chain, TRBV2 is recombined with TRBJ2-3; the D gene is perhaps TRBD1, on 5 matching bases. The TCR was taken from a man aged 25 to 45 in good health. The nucleotides read TGTGCCAGCAGTGTGGGTCTCAGGGAAGATACGCAGTATTTT. The resulting protein is CASSVGLREDTQYF.